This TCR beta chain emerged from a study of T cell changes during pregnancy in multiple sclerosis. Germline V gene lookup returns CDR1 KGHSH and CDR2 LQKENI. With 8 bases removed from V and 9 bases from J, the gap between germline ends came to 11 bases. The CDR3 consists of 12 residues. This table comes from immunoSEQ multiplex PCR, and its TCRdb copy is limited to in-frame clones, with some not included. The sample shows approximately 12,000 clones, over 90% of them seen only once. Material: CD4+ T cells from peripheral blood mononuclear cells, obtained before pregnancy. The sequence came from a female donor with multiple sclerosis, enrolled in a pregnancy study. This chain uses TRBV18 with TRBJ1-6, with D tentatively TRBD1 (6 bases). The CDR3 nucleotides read TGTGCCAGCGCCACCAGGGGTTCACCCCTCCACTTT. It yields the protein CASATRGSPLHF.